This T cell receptor (beta chain) comes out of a study of somatic mutations in cytotoxic T cells in rheumatoid arthritis. TCRdb's copy holds only in-frame clones and misses some; the assay was immunoSEQ multiplex PCR. The data contain 25,000 to 30,000 clones, approximately 86% of them singletons. Deletions cut 0 bases from V and 2 bases from J, with 12 bases between. The CDR3 consists of 16 residues. Germline-derived CDR1 and CDR2 are SGDLS and YYNGEE. Sample: CD8+ T cells sorted from blood. The clonotype was recovered from an adult with rheumatoid arthritis. V is TRBV9 and J is TRBJ1-3; maybe TRBD1 (6 bases). Written as DNA, the CDR3 is TGTGCCAGCAGCGTAGATCTCGGGACACCTGGAAACACCATATATTTT. It encodes CASSVDLGTPGNTIYF.